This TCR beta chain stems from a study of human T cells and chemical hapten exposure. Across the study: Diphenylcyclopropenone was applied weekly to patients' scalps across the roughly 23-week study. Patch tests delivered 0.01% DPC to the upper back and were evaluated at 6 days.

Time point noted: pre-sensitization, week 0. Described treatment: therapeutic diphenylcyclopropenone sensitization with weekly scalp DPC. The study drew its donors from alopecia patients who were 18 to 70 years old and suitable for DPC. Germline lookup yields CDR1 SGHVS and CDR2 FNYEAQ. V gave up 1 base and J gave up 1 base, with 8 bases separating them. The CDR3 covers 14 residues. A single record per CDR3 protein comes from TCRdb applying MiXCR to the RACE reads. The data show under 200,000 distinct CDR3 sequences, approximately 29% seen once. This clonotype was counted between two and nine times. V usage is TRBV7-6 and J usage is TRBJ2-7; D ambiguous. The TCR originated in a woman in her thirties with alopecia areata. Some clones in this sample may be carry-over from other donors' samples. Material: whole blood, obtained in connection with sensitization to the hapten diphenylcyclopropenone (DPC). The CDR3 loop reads CASSLVRQSYEQYF. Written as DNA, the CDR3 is TGTGCCAGCAGCTTAGTCCGGCAGTCCTACGAGCAGTACTTC.